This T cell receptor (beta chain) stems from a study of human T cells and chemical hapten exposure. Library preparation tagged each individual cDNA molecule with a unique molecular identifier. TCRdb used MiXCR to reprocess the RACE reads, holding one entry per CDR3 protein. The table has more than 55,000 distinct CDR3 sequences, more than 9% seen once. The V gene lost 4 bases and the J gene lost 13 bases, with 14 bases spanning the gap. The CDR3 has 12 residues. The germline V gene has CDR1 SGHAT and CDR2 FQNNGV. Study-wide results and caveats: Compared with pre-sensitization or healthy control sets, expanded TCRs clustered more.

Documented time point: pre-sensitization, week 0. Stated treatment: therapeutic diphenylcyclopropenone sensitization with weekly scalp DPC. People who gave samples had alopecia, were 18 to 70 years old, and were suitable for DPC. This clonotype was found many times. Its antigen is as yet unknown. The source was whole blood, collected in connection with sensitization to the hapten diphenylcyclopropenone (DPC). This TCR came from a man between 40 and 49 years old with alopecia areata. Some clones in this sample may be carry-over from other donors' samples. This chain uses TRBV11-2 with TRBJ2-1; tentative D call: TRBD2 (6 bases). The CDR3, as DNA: TGTGCCAGCAGCTCAGGAGGGACTTTCCAGTTCTTC. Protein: CASSSGGTFQFF.